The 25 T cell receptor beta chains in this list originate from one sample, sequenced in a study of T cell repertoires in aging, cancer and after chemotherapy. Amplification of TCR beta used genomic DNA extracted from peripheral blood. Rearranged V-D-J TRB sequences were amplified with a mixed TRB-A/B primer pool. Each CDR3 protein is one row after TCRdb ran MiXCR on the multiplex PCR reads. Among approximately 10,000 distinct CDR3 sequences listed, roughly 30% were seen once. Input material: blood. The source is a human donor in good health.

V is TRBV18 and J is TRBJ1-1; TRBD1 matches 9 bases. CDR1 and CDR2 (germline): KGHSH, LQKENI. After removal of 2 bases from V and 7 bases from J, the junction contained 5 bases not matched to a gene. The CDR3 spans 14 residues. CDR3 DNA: TGTGCCAGCTCACCAGGGGGACAGGGCTTTGAAGCTTTCTTT. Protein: CASSPGGQGFEAFF.

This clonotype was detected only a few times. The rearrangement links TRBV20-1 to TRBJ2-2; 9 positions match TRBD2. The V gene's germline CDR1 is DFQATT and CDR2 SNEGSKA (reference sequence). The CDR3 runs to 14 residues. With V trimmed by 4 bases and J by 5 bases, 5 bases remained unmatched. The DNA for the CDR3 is TGCAGTGCTAAACTAGCGGGTGAAACCGGGGAGCTGTTTTTT. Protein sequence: CSAKLAGETGELFF.

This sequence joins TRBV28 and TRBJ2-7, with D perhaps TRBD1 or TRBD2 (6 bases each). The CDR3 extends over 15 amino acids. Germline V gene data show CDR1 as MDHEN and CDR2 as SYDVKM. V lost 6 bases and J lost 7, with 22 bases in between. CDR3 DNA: TGTGCCAGCAGCCCATTGGGGACAAGCGCGGGGGAGCAGTACTTC. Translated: CASSPLGTSAGEQYF.

CDR3 nucleotides: TGTGCCAGCAGCCAATCCGAGCCCGGACGGTATCTCTACTTC. Protein product: CASSQSEPGRYLYF. The V call is TRBV7-9, the J call TRBJ2-7, with D unclear. The CDR3 loop spans 14 amino acids. CDR1 and CDR2 from the germline V gene are SEHNR and FQNEAQ (reference sequence). Trimming took off 5 bases at V and 13 bases at J, with 24 bases between the two ends. Using reference TRBV7-9 and TRBJ2-7 for the parts outside the CDR3, the full variable domain is DTGVSQNPRHKITKRGQNVTFRCDPISEHNRLYWYRQTLGQGPEFLTYFQNEAQLEKSRLLSDRFSAERPKGSFSTLEIQRTEQGDSAMYLCASSQSEPGRYLYFGPGTRLTVT.

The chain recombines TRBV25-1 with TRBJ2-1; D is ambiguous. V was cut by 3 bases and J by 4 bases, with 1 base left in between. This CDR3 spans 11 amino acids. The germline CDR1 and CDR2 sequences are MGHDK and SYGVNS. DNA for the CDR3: TGTGCCAGCAGTGATTACAATGAGCAGTTCTTC. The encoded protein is CASSDYNEQFF.

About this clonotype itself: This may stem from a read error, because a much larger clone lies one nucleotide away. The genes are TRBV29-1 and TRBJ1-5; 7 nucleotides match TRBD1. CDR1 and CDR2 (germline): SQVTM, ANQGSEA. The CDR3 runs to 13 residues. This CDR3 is CSAADRLDQLQHF. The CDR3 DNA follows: TGCAGCGCGGCGGACAGGTTGGATCAGCTCCAGCATTTT.

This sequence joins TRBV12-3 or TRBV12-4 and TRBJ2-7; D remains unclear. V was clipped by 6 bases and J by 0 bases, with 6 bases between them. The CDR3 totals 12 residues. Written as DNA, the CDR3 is TGTGCCAGCAGCGGGCGCTCCTACGAGCAGTACTTC. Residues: CASSGRSYEQYF.

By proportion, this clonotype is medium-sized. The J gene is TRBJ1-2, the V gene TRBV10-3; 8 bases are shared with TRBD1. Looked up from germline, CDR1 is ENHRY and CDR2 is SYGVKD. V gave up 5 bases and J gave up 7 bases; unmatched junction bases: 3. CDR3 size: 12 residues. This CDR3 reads CAISTQGGGYTF. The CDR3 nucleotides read TGTGCCATCAGTACACAGGGGGGTGGCTACACCTTC.

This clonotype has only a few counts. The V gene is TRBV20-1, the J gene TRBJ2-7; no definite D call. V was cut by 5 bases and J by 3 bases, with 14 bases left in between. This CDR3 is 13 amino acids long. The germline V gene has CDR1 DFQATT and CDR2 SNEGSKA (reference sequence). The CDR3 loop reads CSAGPGSDYEQYF. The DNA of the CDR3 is TGCAGTGCTGGCCCAGGTTCGGACTACGAGCAGTACTTC.

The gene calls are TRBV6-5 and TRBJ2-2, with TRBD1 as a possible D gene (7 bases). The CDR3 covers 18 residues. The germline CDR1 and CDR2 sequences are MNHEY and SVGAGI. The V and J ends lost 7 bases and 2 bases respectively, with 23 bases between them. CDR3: CASNRGGRGDFNTGELFF. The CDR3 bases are TGTGCCAGCAACCGGGGAGGCAGGGGGGACTTTAACACCGGGGAGCTGTTTTTT.

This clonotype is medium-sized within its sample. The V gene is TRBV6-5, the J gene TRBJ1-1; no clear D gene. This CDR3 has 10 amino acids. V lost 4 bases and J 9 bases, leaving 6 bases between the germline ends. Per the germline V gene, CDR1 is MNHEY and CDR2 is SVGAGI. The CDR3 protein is CASSLTQAFF. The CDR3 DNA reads TGTGCCAGCAGTTTAACCCAAGCTTTCTTT.

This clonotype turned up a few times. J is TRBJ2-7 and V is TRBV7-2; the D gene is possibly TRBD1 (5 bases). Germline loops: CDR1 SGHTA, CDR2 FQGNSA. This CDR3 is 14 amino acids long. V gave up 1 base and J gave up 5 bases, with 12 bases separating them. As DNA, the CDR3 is TGTGCCAGCAGCTTAGGTCAGGGTATCAACGAGCAGTACTTC. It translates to CASSLGQGINEQYF. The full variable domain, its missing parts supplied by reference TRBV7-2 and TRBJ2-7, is GAGVSQSPSNKVTEKGKDVELRCDPISGHTALYWYRQSLGQGLEFLIYFQGNSAPDKSGLPSDRFSAERTGGSVSTLTIQRTQQEDSAVYLCASSLGQGINEQYFGPGTRLTVT.

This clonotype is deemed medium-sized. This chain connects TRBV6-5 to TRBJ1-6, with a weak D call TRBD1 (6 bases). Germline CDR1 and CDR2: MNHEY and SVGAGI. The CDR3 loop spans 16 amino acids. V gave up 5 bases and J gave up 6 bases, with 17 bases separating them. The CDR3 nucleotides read TGTGCCAGCAGTCCCGGTGGGGGCGTTCGTAATTCACCCCTCCACTTT. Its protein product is CASSPGGGVRNSPLHF.

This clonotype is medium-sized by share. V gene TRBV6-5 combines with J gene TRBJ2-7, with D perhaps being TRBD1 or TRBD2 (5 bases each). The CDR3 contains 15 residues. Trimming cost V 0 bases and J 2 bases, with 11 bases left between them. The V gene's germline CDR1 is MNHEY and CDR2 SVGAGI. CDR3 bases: TGTGCCAGCAGTTACTCCGGGACCGAAGCCTACGAGCAGTACTTC. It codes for CASSYSGTEAYEQYF.

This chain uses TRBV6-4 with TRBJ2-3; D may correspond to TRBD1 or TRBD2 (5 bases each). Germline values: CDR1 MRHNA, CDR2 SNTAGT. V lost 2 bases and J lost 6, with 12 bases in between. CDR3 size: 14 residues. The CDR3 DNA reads TGTGCCAGCAGTGACGGGACGGGGTTGGATACGCAGTATTTT. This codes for CASSDGTGLDTQYF.

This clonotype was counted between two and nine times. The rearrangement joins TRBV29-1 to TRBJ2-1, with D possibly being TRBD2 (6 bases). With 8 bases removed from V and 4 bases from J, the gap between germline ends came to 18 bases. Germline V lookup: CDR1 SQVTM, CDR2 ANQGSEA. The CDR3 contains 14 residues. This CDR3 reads CSPYGGGPYNEQFF. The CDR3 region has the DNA TGCAGCCCCTACGGGGGAGGCCCTTACAATGAGCAGTTCTTC.

CDR3 coding DNA: TGTGCCAGCAGTTACTTTTCGGGGGGATCCTACGAGCAGTACTTC. Translating gives CASSYFSGGSYEQYF. V and J are TRBV6-5 and TRBJ2-7; 7 nucleotides align to TRBD2. Per the germline V gene, CDR1 is MNHEY and CDR2 is SVGAGI. There are 15 residues in the CDR3. The V and J ends lost 1 base and 1 base, in that order; junction bases with no gene match: 4.

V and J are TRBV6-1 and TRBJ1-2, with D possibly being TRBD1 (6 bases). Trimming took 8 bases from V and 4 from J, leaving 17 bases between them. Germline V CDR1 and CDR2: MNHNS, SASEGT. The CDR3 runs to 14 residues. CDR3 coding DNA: TGTGCCAGCTCCCCGGGGGGCAGATTCTATGGCTACACCTTC. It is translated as CASSPGGRFYGYTF.

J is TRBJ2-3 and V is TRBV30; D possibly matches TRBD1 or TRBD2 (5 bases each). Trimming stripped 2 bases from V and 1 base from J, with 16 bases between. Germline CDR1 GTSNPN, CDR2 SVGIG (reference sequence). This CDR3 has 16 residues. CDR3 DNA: TGTGCCTGGAGTTCTGCTCTCCGAGGGGGCACAGATACGCAGTATTTT. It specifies CAWSSALRGGTDTQYF.

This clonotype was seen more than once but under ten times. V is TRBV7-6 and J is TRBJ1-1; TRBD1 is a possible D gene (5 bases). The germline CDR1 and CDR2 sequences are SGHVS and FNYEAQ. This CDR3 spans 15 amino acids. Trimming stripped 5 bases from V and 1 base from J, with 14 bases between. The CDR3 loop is CASSSGDRRNTEAFF. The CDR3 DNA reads TGTGCCAGCAGCAGTGGGGACCGAAGGAACACTGAAGCTTTCTTT.

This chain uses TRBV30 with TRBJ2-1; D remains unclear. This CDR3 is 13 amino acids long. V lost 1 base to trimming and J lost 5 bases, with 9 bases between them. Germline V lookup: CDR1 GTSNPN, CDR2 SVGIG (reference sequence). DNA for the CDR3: TGTGCCTGGAGTGGGGGTTTCAACAATGAGCAGTTCTTC. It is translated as CAWSGGFNNEQFF.

CDR3 region: CASSQAGGAYNEQFF. CDR3 bases: TGTGCCAGCAGCCAAGCAGGGGGCGCCTACAATGAGCAGTTCTTC. The chain links TRBV14 to TRBJ2-1; 8 bases align to TRBD1. The CDR3 sequence is 15 residues long. From germline, CDR1 is SGHDN and CDR2 FVKESK. V was clipped by 1 base and J by 2 bases; unmatched bases: 1. The entire variable domain, with the rest obtained from reference TRBV14 and TRBJ2-1, is as follows: EAGVTQFPSHSVIEKGQTVTLRCDPISGHDNLYWYRRVMGKEIKFLLHFVKESKQDESGMPNNRFLAERTGGTYSTLKVQPAELEDSGVYFCASSQAGGAYNEQFFGPGTRLTVL.

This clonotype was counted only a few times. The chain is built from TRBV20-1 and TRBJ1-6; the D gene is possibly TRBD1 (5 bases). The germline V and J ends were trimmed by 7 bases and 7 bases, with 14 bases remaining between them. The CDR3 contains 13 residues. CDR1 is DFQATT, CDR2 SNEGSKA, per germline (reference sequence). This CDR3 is CSVGGKGNSPLHF. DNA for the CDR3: TGCAGTGTGGGAGGGAAGGGGAATTCACCCCTCCACTTT.

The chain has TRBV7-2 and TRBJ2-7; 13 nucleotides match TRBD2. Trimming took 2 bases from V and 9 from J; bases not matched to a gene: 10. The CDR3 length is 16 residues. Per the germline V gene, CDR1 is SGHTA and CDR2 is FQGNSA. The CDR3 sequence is CASSLSPLAGGPGQYF. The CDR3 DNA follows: TGTGCCAGCAGCTTATCTCCACTAGCGGGGGGGCCAGGGCAGTACTTC.

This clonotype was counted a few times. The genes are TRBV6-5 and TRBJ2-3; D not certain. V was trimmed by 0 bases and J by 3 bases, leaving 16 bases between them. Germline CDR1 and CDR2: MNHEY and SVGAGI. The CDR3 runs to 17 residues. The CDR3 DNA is TGTGCCAGCAGTTACTCGAACCAGCATAGGCCAACAGATACGCAGTATTTT. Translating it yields CASSYSNQHRPTDTQYF.